The sequence of this T cell receptor (beta chain) was determined in a study of T cells after yellow fever vaccination. In making TCR cDNA, 5'RACE template switching added a universal primer site and UMIs to it. Each CDR3 protein gets one entry after TCRdb re-called the 5' RACE reads with MiXCR. The repertoire consists of 620,000 or so distinct CDR3 sequences, with 9% to 15% occurring once and the leading ten covering just under 15%. CDR3 length: 17 amino acids. Trimming took off 2 bases at V and 2 bases at J, with 17 bases between the two ends. The chain recombines TRBV12-3 or TRBV12-4 with TRBJ2-3, with D unresolved. This sequence was found in a man in his thirties or forties who received the YFV17D yellow fever vaccine. The sample consisted of PBMCs, taken on the day of the yellow fever booster vaccination. CDR3 in DNA: TGTGCCAGCAGTTTATATTTGGCTCTCACTTCCACAGATACGCAGTATTTT. This codes for CASSLYLALTSTDTQYF.